This T cell receptor beta chain was captured in a study of radiotherapy plus CTLA-4 blockade in lung cancer. Overall study: Objective responses were documented in around a sixth of patients, with disease control in approximately 32%. Study results and caveats: Alongside interferon-beta, early blood T cell clone dynamics were reportedly the best predictor of response. In blood, TCR clones derived from the tumor expanded after radiotherapy plus ipilimumab.

Turning to this clone: The antigen is unknown.

Data came from immunoSEQ multiplex PCR; TCRdb stores just in-frame clones and leaves some out. The data contain under 110,000 clones, approximately 81% of them seen just once; the ten biggest clones take up 2.4%. V gave up 4 bases and J gave up 3 bases, with 17 bases separating them. Germline-derived CDR1 and CDR2 are SGDLS and YYNGEE. This CDR3 region has 15 residues. Chemo-refractory metastatic non-small-cell lung cancer patients underwent focal radiation alongside CTLA-4 blockade with ipilimumab. This TCR was recovered from a human donor with non-small cell lung cancer that progressed on radiotherapy plus ipilimumab. Some clones in this sample may be carry-over from other donors' samples. The specimen was peripheral blood, collected from a patient treated with radiotherapy plus ipilimumab. This chain links TRBV9 with TRBJ2-7; D unclear. Here the CDR3 DNA reads TGTGCCAGCAGCCCAAGTCCCAGCCGACTCTACGAGCAGTACTTC. Amino acids: CASSPSPSRLYEQYF.